This TCR beta chain was sequenced during a study of T cell responses to AZD1222 COVID-19 vaccine (dated by TCRdb to 2020 to 2023). Describing the broader study: AZD1222 recipients with second doses at about 4 weeks or about 12 weeks were pooled, because spike-specific TCR depth and breadth did not differ between schedules. A total of 230 or so trial participants underwent TCR sequencing, of whom 207 received two doses of AZD1222 and some 26 received two doses of the MenACWY control vaccine. Trial participants were enrolled by age into 18-55, 56-69 and 70-plus year subgroups, with roughly 150, 30 and 60 TCR-sequenced participants respectively.

Counted from cysteine to phenylalanine, this CDR3 has 14 amino acids. The entry retains the CDR3 DNA only, 42 bases that are in frame from base 1. V is reduced by 0 bases and J by 2 bases, leaving a spacing of 7 bases between them. The germline V gene specifies SGDLS as CDR1 and YYNGEE as CDR2. Concerning this clone: Its target antigen remains unknown. Base quality data are lacking; no much larger clone is found one base away.

General study outcomes and caveats: In the small 56-69-year group, the increase in depth fell short of significance, most likely because of low power. Only five to seven AZD1222 recipients were SARS-CoV-2 seropositive at baseline, limiting conclusions about previously exposed vaccinees. The whole spike protein was spanned by vaccine-associated CD4 TCRs, and dominant responses were seen in regions 160-218 and 743-854. No day 14 peak-response samples were available, so repertoires were characterized only after the peak T cell response. Most participants were white British and females outnumbered males, and the authors suggested that clonal diversity may have been underestimated. After two AZD1222 doses, both the breadth and the depth of spike-specific TCRs were significantly higher than at day 0 and than in MenACWY recipients. Nearly half of unique spike-specific TCRs reportedly recognized epitopes outside regions mutated in the B.1.351 and B.1.1.7 variants.

The CDR3 regions of human TCRbeta chains were subjected to immunosequencing. Regarding the original processing steps: TCRs in the repertoires were compared against a reference library of SARS-CoV-2-specific TCRs that had been generated with the MIRA antigen-specificity platform. Breadth meant the fraction of unique TCRs that were SARS-CoV-2-associated, whereas depth meant the fraction of total T cells that were SARS-CoV-2-associated. Using the MIRA data, every spike-specific TCR was mapped to the spike region that the TCR reacted to and assigned to either a CD4 or a CD8 class. Log10-transformed breadth and depth values were compared by one-way ANOVA with Sidak's multiple comparisons tests. The table comes from immuneACCESS by way of TCRdb, which keeps in-frame sequences with V and J called. Part of the clones is missing from these tables; in studies checked, under half for an unresolved V gene and the rest for unknown reasons. V and J calls and clone size are copied from that table; D and trimming were computed from the DNA. The sample table lists 90,000 to 150,000 clones, approximately 90% of them with a count of one. Around 4.3% of the sample is taken by the ten largest.

Read against the paper, the sample's time point label means: baseline before first vaccination. Samples from vaccinated people were obtained from the UK trials COV001 and COV002, which included a single-blind randomized controlled phase 2/3 trial of AZD1222 (ChAdOx1 nCoV-19) in healthy adults. For TCRbeta chain sequencing, PBMC samples were collected from trial participants at day 0 and at day 28 after the second dose. Rearrangement joined TRBV9 to TRBJ2-3; the D gene cannot be resolved reliably. The origin of this receptor is an adult in good health. This specimen consisted of peripheral blood, obtained on day 0 of AZD1222 vaccination. CDR3 sequence: CASSVVRFTDTQYF. The bases read TGTGCCAGCAGCGTAGTTCGGTTCACAGATACGCAGTATTTT. This CDR3, with the reference TRBV9 and TRBJ2-3 proteins standing in past its ends, gives the full variable domain DSGVTQTPKHLITATGQRVTLRCSPRSGDLSVYWYQQSLDQGLQFLIQYYNGEERAKGNILERFSAQQFPDLHSELNLSSLELGDSALYFCASSVVRFTDTQYFGPGTRLTVL.